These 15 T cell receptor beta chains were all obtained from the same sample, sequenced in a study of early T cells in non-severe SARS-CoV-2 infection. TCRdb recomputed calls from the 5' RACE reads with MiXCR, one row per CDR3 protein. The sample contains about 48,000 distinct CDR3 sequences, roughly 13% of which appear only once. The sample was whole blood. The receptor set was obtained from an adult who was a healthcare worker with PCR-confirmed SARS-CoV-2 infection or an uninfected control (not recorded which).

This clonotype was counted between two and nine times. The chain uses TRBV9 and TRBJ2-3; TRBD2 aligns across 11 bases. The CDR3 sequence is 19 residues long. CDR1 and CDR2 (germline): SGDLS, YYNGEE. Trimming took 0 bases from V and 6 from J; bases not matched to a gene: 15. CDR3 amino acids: CASSVVMLGLADLKDTQYF. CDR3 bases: TGTGCCAGCAGCGTAGTGATGTTGGGACTAGCGGACCTTAAGGATACGCAGTATTTT.

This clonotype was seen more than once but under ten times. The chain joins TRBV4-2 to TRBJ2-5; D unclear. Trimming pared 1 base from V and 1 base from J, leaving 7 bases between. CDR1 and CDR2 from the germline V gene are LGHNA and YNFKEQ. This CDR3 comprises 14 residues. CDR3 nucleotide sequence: TGTGCCAGCAGCCAAGTTGTAGGCCAAGAGACCCAGTACTTC. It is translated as CASSQVVGQETQYF.

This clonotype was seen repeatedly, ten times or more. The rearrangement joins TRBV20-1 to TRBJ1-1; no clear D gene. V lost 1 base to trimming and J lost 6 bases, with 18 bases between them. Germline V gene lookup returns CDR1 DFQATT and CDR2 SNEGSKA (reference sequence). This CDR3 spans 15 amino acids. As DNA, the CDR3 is TGCAGTGCTAGAGCCTCAGGCCCGGATCGACCTGAAGCTTTCTTT. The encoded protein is CSARASGPDRPEAFF.

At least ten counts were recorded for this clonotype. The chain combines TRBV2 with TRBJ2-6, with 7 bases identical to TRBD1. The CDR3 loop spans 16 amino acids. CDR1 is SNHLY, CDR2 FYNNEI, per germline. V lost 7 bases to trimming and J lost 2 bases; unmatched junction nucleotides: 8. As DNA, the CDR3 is TGTGCCAGCACTGACGAAGGGGGCCCTGGGGCCAACGTCCTGACTTTC. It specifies CASTDEGGPGANVLTF.

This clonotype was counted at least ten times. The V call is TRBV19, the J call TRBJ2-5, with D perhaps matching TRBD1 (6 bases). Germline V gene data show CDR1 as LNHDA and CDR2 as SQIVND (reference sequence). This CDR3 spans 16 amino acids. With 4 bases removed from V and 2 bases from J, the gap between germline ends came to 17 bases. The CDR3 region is CASSKRSGAVQETQYF. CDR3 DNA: TGTGCCAGTAGTAAAAGGTCAGGGGCCGTACAAGAGACCCAGTACTTC.

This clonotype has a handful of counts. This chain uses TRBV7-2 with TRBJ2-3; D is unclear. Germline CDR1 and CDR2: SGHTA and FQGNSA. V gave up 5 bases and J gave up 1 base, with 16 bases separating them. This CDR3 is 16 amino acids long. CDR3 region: CASSRGHLAGTDTQYF. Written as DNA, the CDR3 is TGTGCCAGCAGCCGTGGCCATCTCGCTGGCACAGATACGCAGTATTTT.

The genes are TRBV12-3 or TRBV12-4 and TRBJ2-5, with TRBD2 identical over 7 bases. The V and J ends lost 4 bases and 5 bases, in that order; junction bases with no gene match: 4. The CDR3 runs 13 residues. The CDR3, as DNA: TGTGCCAGCAGTTATAACGGGGGGGAGACCCAGTACTTC. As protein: CASSYNGGETQYF.

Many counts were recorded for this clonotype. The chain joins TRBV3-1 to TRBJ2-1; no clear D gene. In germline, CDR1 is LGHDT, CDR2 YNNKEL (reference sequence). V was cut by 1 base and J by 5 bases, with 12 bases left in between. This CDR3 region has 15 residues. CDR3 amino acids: CASSQAPGPHNEQFF. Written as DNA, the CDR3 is TGTGCCAGCAGCCAAGCCCCCGGACCTCACAATGAGCAGTTCTTC.

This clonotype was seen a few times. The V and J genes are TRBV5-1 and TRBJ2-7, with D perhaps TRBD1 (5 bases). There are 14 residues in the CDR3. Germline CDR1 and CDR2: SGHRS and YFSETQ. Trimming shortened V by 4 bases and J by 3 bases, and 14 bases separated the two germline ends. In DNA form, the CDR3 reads TGCGCCAGCAGCCCTTACAGGTTCAGCTACGAGCAGTACTTC. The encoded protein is CASSPYRFSYEQYF.

The CDR3 here is CASGLGAGGTDTQYF. The CDR3 DNA follows: TGTGCTAGTGGTTTGGGGGCAGGGGGCACAGATACGCAGTATTTT. The chain combines TRBV12-5 with TRBJ2-3; perhaps TRBD1 as D (6 bases). Germline V CDR1 and CDR2: LGHNT, FRNRAP. The CDR3 covers 15 residues. V was trimmed by 1 base and J by 1 base, leaving 9 bases between them.

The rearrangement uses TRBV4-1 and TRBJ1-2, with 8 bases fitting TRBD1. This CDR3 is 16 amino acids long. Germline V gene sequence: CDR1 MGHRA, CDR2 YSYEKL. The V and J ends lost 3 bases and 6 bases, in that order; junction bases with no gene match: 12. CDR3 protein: CASSQPVQGVGHGYTF. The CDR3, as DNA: TGCGCCAGCAGCCAGCCGGTACAGGGGGTAGGTCATGGCTACACCTTC.

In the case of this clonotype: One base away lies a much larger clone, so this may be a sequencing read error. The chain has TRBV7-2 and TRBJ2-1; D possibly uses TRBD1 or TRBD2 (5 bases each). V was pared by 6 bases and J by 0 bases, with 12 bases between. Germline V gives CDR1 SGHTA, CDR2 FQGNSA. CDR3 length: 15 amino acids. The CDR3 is CASSRGSSSYNEQFF. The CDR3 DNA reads TGTGCCAGCAGTCGGGGCAGCAGCTCCTACAATGAGCAGTTCTTC.

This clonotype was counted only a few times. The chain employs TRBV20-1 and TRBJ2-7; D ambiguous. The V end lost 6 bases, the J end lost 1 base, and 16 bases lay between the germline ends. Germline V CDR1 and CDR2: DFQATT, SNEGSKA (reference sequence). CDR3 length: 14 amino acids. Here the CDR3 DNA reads TGCAGTGCCGGGCCCAGGTCCTTATCCTACGAGCAGTACTTC. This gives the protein CSAGPRSLSYEQYF.

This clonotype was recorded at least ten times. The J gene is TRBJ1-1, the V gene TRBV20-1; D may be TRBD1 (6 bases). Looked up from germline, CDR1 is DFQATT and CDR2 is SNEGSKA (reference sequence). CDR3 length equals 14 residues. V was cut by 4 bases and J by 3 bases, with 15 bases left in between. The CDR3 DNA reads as TGCAGTGCTACCCTTGGGGGGGCGGACACTGAAGCTTTCTTT. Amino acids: CSATLGGADTEAFF.

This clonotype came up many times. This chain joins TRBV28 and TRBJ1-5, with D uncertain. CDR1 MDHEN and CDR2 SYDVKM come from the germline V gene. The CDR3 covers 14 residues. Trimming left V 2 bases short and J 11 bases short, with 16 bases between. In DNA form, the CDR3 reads TGTGCCAGCAGTTTAGTTTCCCCGCAACCGACCCAGCATTTT. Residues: CASSLVSPQPTQHF.